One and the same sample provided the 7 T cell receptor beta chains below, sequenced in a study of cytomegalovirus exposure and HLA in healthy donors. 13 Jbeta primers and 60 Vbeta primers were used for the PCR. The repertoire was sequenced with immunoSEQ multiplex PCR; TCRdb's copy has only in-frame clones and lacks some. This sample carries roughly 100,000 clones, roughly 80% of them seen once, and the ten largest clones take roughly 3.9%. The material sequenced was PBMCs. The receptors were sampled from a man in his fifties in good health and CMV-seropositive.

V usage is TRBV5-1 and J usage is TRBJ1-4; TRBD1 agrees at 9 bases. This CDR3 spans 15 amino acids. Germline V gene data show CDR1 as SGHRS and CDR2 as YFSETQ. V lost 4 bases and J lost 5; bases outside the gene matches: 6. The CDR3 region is CASSVGGTGNEKLFF. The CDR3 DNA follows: TGCGCCAGCAGCGTGGGCGGGACAGGGAATGAAAAACTGTTTTTT.

CDR3 coding DNA: TGTGCCAGTAGTTTGTACAGGGATACTGAAGCTTTCTTT. This encodes CASSLYRDTEAFF. The chain combines TRBV19 with TRBJ1-1, with D possibly being TRBD1 (6 bases). The CDR3 extends over 13 amino acids. Germline loops: CDR1 LNHDA, CDR2 SQIVND (reference sequence). V was trimmed by 5 bases and J by 5 bases, leaving 12 bases between them.

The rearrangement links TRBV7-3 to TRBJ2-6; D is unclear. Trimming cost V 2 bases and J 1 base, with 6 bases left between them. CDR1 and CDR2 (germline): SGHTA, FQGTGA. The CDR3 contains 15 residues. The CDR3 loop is CASSLESSGANVLTF. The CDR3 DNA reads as TGTGCCAGCAGCTTAGAGTCATCTGGGGCCAACGTCCTGACTTTC. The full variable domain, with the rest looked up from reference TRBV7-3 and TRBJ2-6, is GAGVSQTPSNKVTEKGKYVELRCDPISGHTALYWYRQSLGQGPEFLIYFQGTGAADDSGLPNDRFFAVRPEGSVSTLKIQRTERGDSAVYLCASSLESSGANVLTFGAGSRLTVL.

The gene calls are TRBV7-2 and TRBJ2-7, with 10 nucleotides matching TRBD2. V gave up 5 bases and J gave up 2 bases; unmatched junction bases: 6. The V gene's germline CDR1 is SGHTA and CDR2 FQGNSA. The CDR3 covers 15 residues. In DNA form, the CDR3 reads TGTGCCAGCAGCCCGACCCTAGCGGGAGCCTACGAGCAGTACTTC. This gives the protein CASSPTLAGAYEQYF.

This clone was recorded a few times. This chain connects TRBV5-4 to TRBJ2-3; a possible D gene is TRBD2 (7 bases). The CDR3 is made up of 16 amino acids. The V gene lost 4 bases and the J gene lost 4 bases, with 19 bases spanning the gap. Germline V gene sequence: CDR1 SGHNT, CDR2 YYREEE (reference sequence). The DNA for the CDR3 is TGTGCCAGCAGCCTGGGGGCGGGAGCTAGACCAGATACGCAGTATTTT. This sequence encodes CASSLGAGARPDTQYF.

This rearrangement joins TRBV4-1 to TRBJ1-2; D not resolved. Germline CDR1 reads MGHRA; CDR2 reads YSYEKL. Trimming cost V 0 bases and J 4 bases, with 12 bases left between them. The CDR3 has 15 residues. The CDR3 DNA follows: TGCGCCAGCAGCCAAGATGCGGGTAATAGCTATGGCTACACCTTC. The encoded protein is CASSQDAGNSYGYTF.

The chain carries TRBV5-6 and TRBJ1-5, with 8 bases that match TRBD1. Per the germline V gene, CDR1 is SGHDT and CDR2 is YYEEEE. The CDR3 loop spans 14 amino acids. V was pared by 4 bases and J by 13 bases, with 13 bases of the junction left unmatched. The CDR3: CASSTGGRGVWQHF. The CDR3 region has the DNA TGTGCCAGCAGCACAGGGGGGAGGGGAGTGTGGCAGCATTTT.